This entry concerns a single TCR beta chain. Between the trimmed V and J ends, which lost 1 base and 4 bases, there was a span of 5 bases. The CDR3 is made up of 13 amino acids. The germline V gene encodes CDR1 LGHNA and CDR2 YSLEER. The record originates from a study of OX40 agonist ivuxolimab in advanced cancers. Measured with immunoSEQ multiplex PCR; TCRdb has only the in-frame clones, and not every one. The sample contains about 50,000 clones, roughly 73% of which appear only once. The sequences come from CD4+ or CD8+ T cells sorted from blood, collected in a trial of the OX40 agonist ivuxolimab. The receptor comes from an adult with an advanced solid tumor such as melanoma, head and neck, liver or kidney cancer. The chain employs TRBV4-3 and TRBJ1-5; D call uncertain. DNA for the CDR3: TGCGCCAGCAGCCAAGTGGCGAATCAGCCCCAGCATTTT. It is translated as CASSQVANQPQHF.